Below are 21 T cell receptor beta chains sequenced from a single sample in a study of T cells in narcolepsy. Repertoires were generated with immunoSEQ multiplex PCR, while TCRdb's copy carries only in-frame clones and drops some. The sample comprises around 19,000 clones, 80% to 85% of which are singletons, and more than 1.5% rests with the top ten. The sequencing input was memory (CD45RA-) CD4+ T cells from blood. These receptors were collected from a human donor in good health.

A few counts support this clone. J is TRBJ1-5 and V is TRBV2; D gene ambiguous. This CDR3 spans 15 amino acids. Germline-derived CDR1 and CDR2 are SNHLY and FYNNEI. The germline V and J ends were trimmed by 3 bases and 0 bases, with 9 bases remaining between them. CDR3 DNA: TGTGCCAGCAGTGATGACGGGTATAGCAATCAGCCCCAGCATTTT. The encoded protein is CASSDDGYSNQPQHF.

This chain connects TRBV5-1 to TRBJ2-2; D is unresolved. The CDR3 runs 13 residues. Germline V lookup: CDR1 SGHRS, CDR2 YFSETQ. Trimming removed 4 bases at V and 2 bases at J, with 6 bases between. CDR3 sequence: CASSIRNTGELFF. The CDR3 DNA reads as TGCGCCAGCAGCATACGAAACACCGGGGAGCTGTTTTTT.

The V gene is TRBV21-1, the J gene TRBJ1-5. TRBV21-1 is a pseudogene locus. The CDR3 spans 15 residues. The CDR3 loop is CASSNSLLPNQPQHF. CDR3 sequence (DNA): TGTGCCAGCAGCAACTCCTTGCTTCCCAATCAGCCCCAGCATTTT.

The chain joins TRBV9 to TRBJ2-2, with D hard to call. Germline lookup yields CDR1 SGDLS and CDR2 YYNGEE. This CDR3 region has 14 residues. Trimming removed 3 bases from V and 5 bases from J, with 11 bases in between. CDR3 amino acids: CASSAPLRTGELFF. CDR3 coding DNA: TGTGCCAGCAGCGCCCCCCTAAGAACCGGGGAGCTGTTTTTT.

This chain connects TRBV5-5 to TRBJ2-2; D possibly uses TRBD1 or TRBD2 (5 bases each). Germline V gives CDR1 SGHKS, CDR2 YYEKEE (reference sequence). CDR3 length equals 15 residues. The ends were cut back, 4 bases at V and 1 base at J, with 11 bases in the middle. DNA for the CDR3: TGTGCCAGCAGCACGAGGGGAATGAACACCGGGGAGCTGTTTTTT. It codes for CASSTRGMNTGELFF.

This rearrangement joins TRBV15 to TRBJ1-1; D call uncertain. V was pared by 0 bases and J by 7 bases, with 15 bases between. The CDR3 runs 15 residues. CDR1 is LNHNV, CDR2 YYDKDF, per germline (reference sequence). The CDR3 reads CATSRDRGSFGEAFF. The CDR3 DNA reads TGTGCCACCAGCAGAGATCGAGGCAGCTTTGGTGAAGCTTTCTTT.

This clone was seen a handful of times. This chain joins TRBV5-1 and TRBJ1-1; D might be TRBD1 (5 bases). Germline V gene lookup returns CDR1 SGHRS and CDR2 YFSETQ. There are 14 residues in the CDR3. V lost 3 bases and J 3 bases, leaving 12 bases between the germline ends. The CDR3 DNA is TGCGCCAGCAGCTCGCAGGGACCCGACACTGAAGCTTTCTTT. Residues: CASSSQGPDTEAFF.

The CDR3: CASSPDQEYYGYTF. In DNA, the CDR3 is TGTGCCAGCAGCCCGGATCAGGAGTACTATGGCTACACCTTC. The chain uses TRBV7-9 and TRBJ1-2; D remains unclear. The CDR3 extends over 14 amino acids. V lost 5 bases and J lost 3, with 13 bases in between. Germline V gene data show CDR1 as SEHNR and CDR2 as FQNEAQ (reference sequence).

Sample share makes this clone medium-sized. The chain is built from TRBV30 and TRBJ1-2, with D possibly being TRBD1 (6 bases). Trimming took off 3 bases at V and 6 bases at J, with 14 bases between the two ends. Per germline, CDR1 GTSNPN and CDR2 SVGIG (reference sequence). The CDR3 is 13 residues long. The CDR3, as DNA: TGTGCCTGGAGGCTACGGGGGGGCAATGGCTACACCTTC. Amino acid sequence: CAWRLRGGNGYTF.

The V call is TRBV5-4, the J call TRBJ1-6; no definite D call. Per germline, CDR1 SGHNT and CDR2 YYREEE (reference sequence). This CDR3 is built from 15 residues. V lost 0 bases to trimming and J lost 6 bases, with 10 bases between them. The CDR3 coding sequence is TGTGCCAGCAGCTTGGTTGGGGAATTTAATTCACCCCTCCACTTT. Translation: CASSLVGEFNSPLHF.

The V gene is TRBV7-2, the J gene TRBJ2-7; TRBD2 matches at 8 bases. The CDR3 totals 14 residues. With V trimmed by 5 bases and J by 1 base, 4 bases remained unmatched. Germline V lookup: CDR1 SGHTA, CDR2 FQGNSA. CDR3 DNA sequence: TGTGCCAGCAGCCGAACTAGCGGATCCTACGAGCAGTACTTC. Residues: CASSRTSGSYEQYF.

V is TRBV5-6 and J is TRBJ1-2; D perhaps matches TRBD1 (5 bases). Trimming shortened V by 4 bases and J by 2 bases, and 9 bases separated the two germline ends. This CDR3 has 13 residues. Germline loops: CDR1 SGHDT, CDR2 YYEEEE. CDR3 DNA sequence: TGTGCCAGCAGCCTGGGACTGAACTATGGCTACACCTTC. Its translation is CASSLGLNYGYTF.

This chain connects TRBV6-1 to TRBJ2-3; possibly TRBD2 for D (5 bases). CDR1 is MNHNS and CDR2 is SASEGT in the germline V gene. V lost 6 bases and J 2 bases, leaving 12 bases between the germline ends. The CDR3 loop spans 14 amino acids. The CDR3 sequence: CASSERKNTDTQYF. The DNA of the CDR3 is TGTGCCAGCAGCGAGCGGAAAAACACAGATACGCAGTATTTT.

The chain uses TRBV19 and TRBJ1-2; D is perhaps TRBD1 (5 bases). Trimming left V 10 bases short and J 4 bases short, with 19 bases between. In germline, CDR1 is LNHDA, CDR2 SQIVND (reference sequence). This CDR3 spans 14 amino acids. The CDR3 loop is CATAAYGGSYGYTF. The CDR3 coding sequence is TGTGCCACCGCGGCCTATGGGGGATCCTATGGCTACACCTTC. Complete variable domain (other parts from reference TRBV19 and TRBJ1-2): DGGITQSPKYLFRKEGQNVTLSCEQNLNHDAMYWYRQDPGQGLRLIYYSQIVNDFQKGDIAEGYSVSREKKESFPLTVTSAQKNPTAFYLCATAAYGGSYGYTFGSGTRLTVV.

The chain is built from TRBV6-5 and TRBJ2-7; 7 bases are a match to TRBD1. The CDR3 extends over 14 amino acids. J gave up 6 bases and V 6 bases, and 11 bases lay outside the gene matches. CDR1 and CDR2 from the germline V gene are MNHEY and SVGAGI. CDR3 region: CASRSRQGVREQYF. CDR3 DNA: TGTGCCAGCAGATCCAGACAGGGAGTACGCGAGCAGTACTTC.

V usage is TRBV4-3 and J usage is TRBJ2-1; 12 bases fit TRBD2. Germline V gene lookup returns CDR1 LGHNA and CDR2 YSLEER. V was clipped by 2 bases and J by 7 bases; unmatched bases: 3. The length of the CDR3 is 15 residues. The CDR3 DNA reads as TGCGCCAGCAGCCAACTAGCGGGGGGGCTTAATGAGCAGTTCTTC. Encoded protein: CASSQLAGGLNEQFF.

V is TRBV19 and J is TRBJ1-5; D not resolved. V was clipped by 6 bases and J by 2 bases, with 14 bases between them. The CDR3 is made up of 15 amino acids. CDR1 LNHDA and CDR2 SQIVND come from the germline V gene (reference sequence). CDR3 loop: CASRITLLGNQPQHF. Written as DNA, the CDR3 is TGTGCCAGTAGGATAACCTTATTGGGCAATCAGCCCCAGCATTTT.

The rearrangement uses TRBV21-1 and TRBJ1-5. TRBV21-1 is classified as a pseudogene. The CDR3 loop spans 12 amino acids. The CDR3 nucleotides read TGTGCCAGCAGCAAAGCGCTCCAGCCCCAGCATTTT. This encodes CASSKALQPQHF.

This chain links TRBV14 with TRBJ1-6, with D unclear. CDR3 length: 13 amino acids. The germline CDR1 and CDR2 sequences are SGHDN and FVKESK. V gave up 0 bases and J gave up 10 bases, with 7 bases separating them. The CDR3 here is CASSQDWYSPLHF. The CDR3 DNA follows: TGTGCCAGCAGCCAAGACTGGTACTCACCCCTCCACTTT.

In its sample, this clone is medium-sized. The chain has TRBV2 and TRBJ2-2; D is unresolved. Trimming pared 7 bases from V and 1 base from J, leaving 4 bases between. The length of the CDR3 is 12 residues. Germline assignment: CDR1 SNHLY and CDR2 FYNNEI. The CDR3 DNA is TGTGCCAGCACACAGAACACCGGGGAGCTGTTTTTT. It specifies CASTQNTGELFF. The entire variable domain, with the rest obtained from reference TRBV2 and TRBJ2-2, is as follows: EPEVTQTPSHQVTQMGQEVILRCVPISNHLYFYWYRQILGQKVEFLVSFYNNEISEKSEIFDDQFSVERPDGSNFTLKIRSTKLEDSAMYFCASTQNTGELFFGEGSRLTVL.

This chain uses TRBV5-6 with TRBJ1-3; a weak D match, TRBD1 (6 bases). The CDR3 covers 14 residues. Germline lookup yields CDR1 SGHDT and CDR2 YYEEEE. Trimming pared 4 bases from V and 6 bases from J, leaving 14 bases between. CDR3 bases: TGTGCCAGCAGCCAGTGGACAGTACTAAACACCATATATTTT. It yields the protein CASSQWTVLNTIYF. Full variable domain (outside the CDR3, taken from reference TRBV5-6 and TRBJ1-3): DAGVTQSPTHLIKTRGQQVTLRCSPKSGHDTVSWYQQALGQGPQFIFQYYEEEERQRGNFPDRFSGHQFPNYSSELNVNALLLGDSALYLCASSQWTVLNTIYFGEGSWLTVV.